Described below is a single T cell receptor beta chain sequence and its context. This clone was seen only a few times. The antigen it binds to is not known. No much larger clonotype is one base removed from it; base qualities were not supplied. Measured from the cysteine to the phenylalanine, the CDR3 is 14 residues long. Here the CDR3 DNA is all that survives: 42 bases in frame from base 1. Relative to germline, V is 5 bases shorter and J is 1 base shorter, with 9 bases between their ends. Taken from the germline V gene, the CDR1 and CDR2 loops are SGHNT and YENEEA. Libraries were prepared through the immunoSEQ multiplex PCR assay. For the multiplex PCR, a mixture combining 60 forward primers for TCR Vbeta segments and 13 reverse primers for TCR Jbeta segments was used. Amplification of the CDR3 region of rearranged TCR beta genes was performed with a multiplex PCR assay on genomic DNA. The amplified TCR beta libraries were sequenced on the Illumina HiSeq System as 87-base-pair reads. Per the source publication's procedure: In a later analysis, 80 million or so unique TCR beta chains were counted across the 500 to 700 repertoires, and roughly 11 million of these chains were shared by at least two donors. A nearest-neighbor algorithm error-corrected the raw reads and collapsed the reads into unique sequences, merging closely related sequences to remove PCR and sequencing errors. Alignment of CDR3 sequences to IMGT reference sequences was used to assign V, D and J gene segments. Each retained sequence needed at least a six-nucleotide match to both a V gene segment and a J gene segment. A rearrangement counted as productive if the CDR3 had no stop codons and remained in frame with V and J, and every other rearrangement counted as non-productive. CDR3 was defined by IMGT convention, running from the second conserved V-encoded cysteine to the conserved J-encoded phenylalanine. The earlier analysis of fewer than 700 of the donors excluded sequences that lacked an unambiguous match to a single V gene segment. An earlier analysis of 587 of the donors called V segments functional above 56.7% productive rearrangements and segregating when the between-donor standard deviation exceeded 5%. A statistical classification framework was built for diagnosing cytomegalovirus status from the catalog of TCR beta chain sequences. A later analysis assigned V and J genes by comparing TCR nucleotide sequences with IMGT/GENE-DB human TR gene sequences. Using the TCRdist pipeline, a later analysis assigned CDR3 sequences along with most-parsimonious VDJ recombination scenarios. In a later analysis, each TCR beta chain was defined by its CDR3 amino acid sequence together with its V-gene family, and reads lacking a unique V-gene family were excluded. To address suspected cross-contamination and a sequencing artifact, a later analysis removed under 600 highly shared, low-generation-probability nucleotide sequences. In a later analysis, a clonal expansion index for each public chain was calculated from normalized within-repertoire ranks of inferred template counts. In a later analysis, generation probabilities were computed with a VDJ recombination model fitted to out-of-frame rearrangements, and the resulting probabilities were checked against IGoR. In a later analysis, TCR-TCR, TCR-HLA and TCR-CMV co-occurrence was scored with hypergeometric tests, and a repertoire-size bias correction was applied to TCR pairs. To estimate false discovery rates, a later analysis permuted the HLA or CMV assignments 20 times. A later analysis grouped co-occurring TCRs with DBSCAN, adding TCRdist sequence similarity when clustering within HLA-allele-positive subsets. Repertoires with fewer than 30,000 or more than 120,000 public chains were left out of co-occurrence clustering, as were roughly five repertoires with anomalous nucleotide sharing. This is the immuneACCESS table as TCRdb keeps it, with only in-frame sequences that have V and J called. A part of the clones is gone; compared with another copy, unresolved V genes explain less than half, and the rest is unexplained. V and J calls and clone size follow that table, whereas D and trimming were derived from the DNA. Present in this sample are around 150,000 clones, roughly two thirds of which were seen just once. Approximately 15% of the sample comes from the top ten.

In total, roughly 670 healthy bone marrow donors made up the cohort. At the time of sampling, all cohort members were nominally healthy, though unrecorded immune exposures were likely present. Of the roughly 700 cohort members, around 290 had a positive CMV serostatus and about 400 had a negative one, while no CMV serostatus was recorded for the donor. A peripheral blood sample was provided by each donor, and peripheral blood mononuclear cells were used for TCR beta sequencing. Genomic DNA was extracted from the blood cell samples with the Qiagen DNeasy Blood Extraction Kit. This sample was taken from a study of cytomegalovirus exposure and HLA in healthy donors (dated by TCRdb to between 2016 and 2019). Background on the whole study: In an earlier analysis of 450 to 750 of the donors, around 300 Gb of sequence data and roughly 100 million unique TCR beta sequences from roughly 190 million T cells were reported. To study patterns of TCR occurrence, a later analysis re-analyzed previously published TCR beta repertoires from 550 to 800 donors and added high-resolution HLA genotyping. The aim of the study was to test whether cataloging public T cell receptors could identify signatures of past pathogen exposure. HLA typing included class I and class II loci at four-digit resolution. To predict cytomegalovirus infection status, the study brought together high-throughput TCR immunosequencing, statistical association of individual TCRs with disease status, and machine learning. In an earlier analysis of 500 to 650 of the donors, high-throughput TCR beta sequencing was used to judge whether each TCR beta V gene segment behaved as functional or pseudogenic. Of the 398 genotyped donors, over 70% fell in the genetic ancestry cluster associated with self-reported Caucasian donors. A later genetic analysis used genome-wide SNP genotypes for about 65% of the 666 donors, treating that subset as a discovery cohort. The study used immunosequencing to profile the T cell repertoires of hundreds of subjects and linked those repertoires to cytomegalovirus serostatus. Several DR-DQ haplotypes were treated as single units for association and clustering because of strong linkage in the cohort. Besides the first cohort of approximately 710 subjects, a separate validation cohort made up of over 95 different subjects was used. An early release covering around 630 HLA-typed donors comprised approximately 290 gigabases of sequencing data and approximately 80 million unique TCR sequences. Typing coverage varied by locus: roughly 620-640 donors for A, B, C, DRB1 and DQB1; approximately 520 for DQA1; approximately 570 for DPA1; more than 450 for DPB1. Among under 450 genotyped donors of the cohort, an average of around 240,000 unique TCR beta nucleotide sequences were sequenced per donor, around 18% of them non-productive. Every discovery cohort repertoire had been produced on one sequencing platform. Donor age, sex, ethnicity and CMV serostatus were compiled alongside the repertoire data. The later analysis used no new phenotypic data to find candidate immune exposures, relying instead on TCR beta sequences and their occurrence across donors.

What the study reported, not specific to this receptor: Because counts were too low, some 17 rarely observed V segments, including chromosome 9 orphons, were excluded from the earlier analysis of around 640 of the donors. In a later analysis, HLA-associated TCR beta chains were found to be more clonally expanded and to have lower generation probabilities than equally common non-associated chains. V-gene and J-gene trimming of TCR beta chains was associated with a missense DCLRE1C variant in a later genetic analysis, and the association was replicated in an independent cohort. According to the authors, the approach could potentially be generalized to other disease states and immunological phenotypes. Immune exposure information for the cohort was limited to CMV serostatus. Three of the identified cytomegalovirus-associated TCR beta chains were confirmed in vitro to be specific for cytomegalovirus antigens. The sequencing pipeline was judged likely to have produced a cluster of highly shared sequence variants as a technical artifact. Some IMGT-functional V segments, including TRBV6-2 and TRBV6-3, could not be told apart with the 87-base-pair reads, so those segments were excluded. Most TCR sequences were seen in very few donors, while some public TCRs were found in many individuals. According to a later analysis, parvovirus B19, influenza, CMV and Epstein-Barr virus appeared linked to several top co-occurrence clusters. A further reported finding was that TCR beta sequences accurately predicted the HLA-A and HLA-B alleles for most subjects in the first cohort. A total of fewer than 200 TCR beta chains were listed by the study as associated with cytomegalovirus. According to a later analysis, TCR association rates differed among HLA loci, with DRB1 alleles showing the most associated TCRs and HLA-C alleles showing the fewest. In an earlier analysis of some 500 of the donors, most TCR beta V segments were observed in productive rearrangements about 90% or about 30% of the time, broadly matching IMGT annotations. Correlated functional status among segregating V segments might reflect linkage disequilibrium, but an unknown experimental factor could not be ruled out. The cohort was sequenced for TCR beta chains only, and without alpha or paired-chain data the features that could be detected were limited. The classifier was reported to diagnose cytomegalovirus status with high specificity and sensitivity in both the original cohort and the validation cohort. Compared with the roughly 700-donor mean, donors in an Asian-associated ancestry cluster had fewer N-insertions in productive TCRs, according to a later genetic analysis. A later analysis associated approximately 17,000 TCR beta sequences with specific HLA alleles at a false discovery rate of 0.05. When HLA alleles, especially DR and DQ, strongly co-occurred, attributing TCR associations to individual alleles was difficult. Because some donors lacked HLA typing at each locus, the association tests relied only on the typed subset. Sequencing depth was assumed to be roughly uniform across donors in the presence/absence analyses, though that assumption may not hold. A later analysis found that most CMV-associated TCR beta chains appeared HLA-restricted, with HLA associations seemingly driven largely by CMV exposure.

The receptor was isolated from a human donor in good health. What was sequenced was PBMCs. The rearrangement combines TRBV11-3 with TRBJ2-1; the best D guess is TRBD2, with 6 bases matching. The CDR3 loop reads CASSRLGSYNEQFF. The DNA reads TGTGCCAGCAGCCGACTAGGATCCTACAATGAGCAGTTCTTC.